This T cell receptor (beta chain) was observed in a study of CD8+CD57+ T cells in acquired aplastic anemia. Study context: Quantities of DNA derived from sorted CD4+ and CD8+ cells averaged 3.2 ug.

Notes on this clonotype: The antigen is undetermined.

The template used for profiling TCR beta VDJ and CDR3 was genomic DNA. TCRdb redid the calling of the reads with MiXCR, one entry per CDR3 protein. The table has around 170,000 distinct CDR3 sequences, around 47% seen once. CDR3 length: 14 amino acids. Trimming took 6 bases from V and 0 from J, leaving 11 bases between them. The germline V gene has CDR1 MNHEY and CDR2 SMNVEV (reference sequence). Previously, flow cytometry had revealed CD8+CD57+ cell expansion in the patients chosen for sequencing. None of the patients had been given any therapy when their blood was sampled. Study conclusions and caveats: A significant difference in CD8+ Simpson's diversity between patients and controls was not found. There were twenty-nine CD8+ CDR3 sequences that occurred in both patients and controls.

The sequence derives from a human donor with aplastic anemia. The chain uses TRBV27 and TRBJ1-2; D remains ambiguous. The sequenced material came from sorted CD4+, CD8+, or CD8+CD57+ T cells (not recorded which) from PBMCs. The CDR3 reads CASSQDSANYGYTF. The CDR3 nucleotides read TGTGCCAGCAGCCAGGACTCAGCTAACTATGGCTACACCTTC.